The present TCR beta chain was sequenced within a study of shared clonotypes between healthy human individuals. Whole-study context: For every donor, three CD4 naive, three CD4 memory, two CD8 naive and one CD8 memory plates were used.

Germline-derived CDR1 and CDR2 are SGHRS and YFSETQ. V was cut by 6 bases and J by 12 bases, with 22 bases left in between. CDR3 length: 14 amino acids. At the deep level, the assay was run. Genomic DNA (from each subset) was split evenly across several immunoSEQ plates. Libraries were prepared by immunoSEQ multiplex PCR; TCRdb keeps only in-frame clonotypes and omits some of them. The sample includes around 1 million clones, 76% seen only once; the top ten take approximately 1.5%. All donors qualified as healthy HIV-negative adults and had experienced no recent acute infections or vaccinations. This sequence was found in a man aged 18 to 35 in good health. This chain connects TRBV5-1 to TRBJ2-1, with D perhaps matching TRBD1 or TRBD2 (5 bases each). Sequencing used memory CD4+ T cells sorted from blood. Subset specified: CD45RA-negative fraction. The CDR3 nucleotides read TGCGCCAGCACCAATGGGACGGGATCAAGTGGGCAGTTCTTC. It translates to CASTNGTGSSGQFF.